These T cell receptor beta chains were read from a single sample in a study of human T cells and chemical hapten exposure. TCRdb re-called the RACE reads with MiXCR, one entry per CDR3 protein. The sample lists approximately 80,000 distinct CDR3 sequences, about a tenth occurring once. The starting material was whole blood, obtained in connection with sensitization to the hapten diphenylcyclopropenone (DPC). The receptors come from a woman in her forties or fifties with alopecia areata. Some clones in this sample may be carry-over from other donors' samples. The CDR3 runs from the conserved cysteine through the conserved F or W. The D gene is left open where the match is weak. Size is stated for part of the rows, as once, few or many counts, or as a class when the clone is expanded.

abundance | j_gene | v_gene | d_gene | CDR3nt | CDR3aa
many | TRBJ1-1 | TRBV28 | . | TGTGCCAGCAGTTCCCAGGGAGGGCCGAACACTGAAGCTTTCTTT | CASSSQGGPNTEAFF
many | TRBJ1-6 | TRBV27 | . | TGTGCCAGCAGTTTAGGGGCCGGACTTCCCTCACCCCTCCACTTT | CASSLGAGLPSPLHF
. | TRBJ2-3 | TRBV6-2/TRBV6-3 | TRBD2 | TGTGCCAGCAGTTACGGCGGGAGCCGCACAGATACGCAGTATTTT | CASSYGGSRTDTQYF
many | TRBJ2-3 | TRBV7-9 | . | TGTGCCAGCAGCTTAGACAGTTATTCTAGCACAGATACGCAGTATTTT | CASSLDSYSSTDTQYF
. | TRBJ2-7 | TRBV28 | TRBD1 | TGTGCCAGCAGTTTCGGGGGACAGGGGAGCTCCTACGAGCAGTACTTC | CASSFGGQGSSYEQYF
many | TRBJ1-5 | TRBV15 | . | TGTGCCACCAGCCAGGCAGGGGTTAGCAATCAGCCCCAGCATTTT | CATSQAGVSNQPQHF
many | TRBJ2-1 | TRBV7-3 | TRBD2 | TGTGCCAGCACCGTGGGGACTAGCGGGAGAGGGGTCTACAATGAGCAGTTCTTC | CASTVGTSGRGVYNEQFF
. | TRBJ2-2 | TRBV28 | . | TGTGCCGGGTCCGAGGGGGCGAACACCGGGGAGCTGTTTTTT | CAGSEGANTGELFF
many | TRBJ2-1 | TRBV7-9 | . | TGTGCCCACTTACTGGAGGGTGAGCAGTTCTTC | CAHLLEGEQFF
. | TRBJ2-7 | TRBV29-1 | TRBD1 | TGCAGCGCCCAAGCCAGGACAGGGACCTACGAGCAGTACTTC | CSAQARTGTYEQYF
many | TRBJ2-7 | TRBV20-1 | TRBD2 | TGCAGTGCTACCGGGACTAGCGGGAGGGCCGGACACGAGCAGTACTTC | CSATGTSGRAGHEQYF
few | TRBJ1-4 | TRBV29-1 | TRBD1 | TGCAGCGTTGAGCCAGGGGGAGAGGAAAAACTGTTTTTT | CSVEPGGEEKLFF
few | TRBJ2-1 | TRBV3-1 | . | TGTGCCAGCAGCGGTCGGGGGACCTACAATGAGCAGTTCTTC | CASSGRGTYNEQFF
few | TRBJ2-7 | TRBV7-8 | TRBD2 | TGTGCCAGCAGCCCCGGGACTAGAAGCGAGGTAGGGTCCTACGAGCAGTACTTC | CASSPGTRSEVGSYEQYF
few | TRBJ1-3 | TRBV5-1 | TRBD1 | TGCGCCAGCAGCCTACAGGGGAACACTGGAAACACCATATATTTT | CASSLQGNTGNTIYF
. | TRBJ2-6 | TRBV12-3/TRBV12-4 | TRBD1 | TGTGCCAGCAGTTGGATCACAGGGGCCGGGGCCAACGTCCTGACTTTC | CASSWITGAGANVLTF
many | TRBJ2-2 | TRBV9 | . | TGTGCCAGCAGCGTCCAACCGAACACCGGGGAGCTGTTTTTT | CASSVQPNTGELFF
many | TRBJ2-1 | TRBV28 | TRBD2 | TGTGCCAGCAGTCGGACTAGCGGGTCCCATCGGGAGCAGTTCTTC | CASSRTSGSHREQFF
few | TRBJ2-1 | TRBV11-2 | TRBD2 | TGTGCCAGCAGCGTCAGCGGGAGAGGTTACAATGAGCAGTTCTTC | CASSVSGRGYNEQFF
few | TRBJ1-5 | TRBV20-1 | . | TGCAGTGCTATGAGAGATAGCAATCAGCCCCAGCATTTT | CSAMRDSNQPQHF
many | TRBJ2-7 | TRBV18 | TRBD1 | TGTGCCAGCTCACCCCCGGGACAGGGGGCTTACGAGCAGTACTTC | CASSPPGQGAYEQYF
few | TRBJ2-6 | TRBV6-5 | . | TGTGCCAGCAGCCCAGAGGGAACTGGGGCCAACGTCCTGACTTTC | CASSPEGTGANVLTF
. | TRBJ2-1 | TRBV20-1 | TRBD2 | TGCAGTGCTAGATCCCCAGCGGGGGGTGGCAATGAGCAGTTCTTC | CSARSPAGGGNEQFF
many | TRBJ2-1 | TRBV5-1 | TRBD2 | TGCGCCAGCAGCCTCGTAGCCGGGAGGGCCAGAGACAATGAGCAGTTCTTC | CASSLVAGRARDNEQFF
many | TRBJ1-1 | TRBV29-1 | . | TGCAGCGTTGATAGTACGAACACTGAAGTTTTCTTT | CSVDSTNTEVFF
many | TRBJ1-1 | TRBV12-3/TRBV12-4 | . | TGTGCCAGCAGTTCCCCCCCGAACACTGAAGCTTTCTTT | CASSSPPNTEAFF
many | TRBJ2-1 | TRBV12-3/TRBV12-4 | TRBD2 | TGTGCCAGCAGCCCTCGGACTAGCGGCTACAATGAGCAGTTCTTC | CASSPRTSGYNEQFF
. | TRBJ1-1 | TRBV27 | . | TGTGCCAGCAGTTTATCTAGGCCCCTCTATGCCGGGACGGAAGCTTTCTTT | CASSLSRPLYAGTEAFF
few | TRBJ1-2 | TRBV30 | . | TGTGCCTGGAGGGACAGCGGTACTAACTATGGCTACACCTTC | CAWRDSGTNYGYTF
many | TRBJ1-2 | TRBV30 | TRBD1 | TGTGCCTGGAGTACAGGACAGGTCCTAGCTAACTATGGCTACACCTTC | CAWSTGQVLANYGYTF
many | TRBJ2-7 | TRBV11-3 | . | TGTGCCAGCAGCTTAGGGACTACCTTCTACGAGCAGTACTTC | CASSLGTTFYEQYF
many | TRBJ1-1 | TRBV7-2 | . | TGTGCCAGCAATACTAGGGGGACCACTGAAGCTTTCTTT | CASNTRGTTEAFF
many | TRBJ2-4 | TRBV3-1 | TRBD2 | TGTGCCAGCAGCACACTTACGACTAGCGGGAGTGCCAAAAACATTCAGTACTTC | CASSTLTTSGSAKNIQYF
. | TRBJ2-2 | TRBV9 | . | TGTGCCAGCAGCGTAGGTCGGCCGAACACCGGGGAGCTGTTTTTT | CASSVGRPNTGELFF
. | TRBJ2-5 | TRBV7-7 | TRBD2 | TGTGCTAGCAGCCCCGGGGGGTCCCAGACCCAGTACTTC | CASSPGGSQTQYF
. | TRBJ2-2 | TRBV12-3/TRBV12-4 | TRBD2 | TGTGCCAGCAGTGGGCTGGGCGGGAGTACCGGGGAGCTGTTTTTT | CASSGLGGSTGELFF
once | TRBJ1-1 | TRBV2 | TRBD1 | TGTGCCAGCAGGACAGGGGCGAAGGAAGCTTTCTTT | CASRTGAKEAFF
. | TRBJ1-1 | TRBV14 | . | TGTGCCAGCAGCCAAACCACTGAAGCTTTCTTT | CASSQTTEAFF
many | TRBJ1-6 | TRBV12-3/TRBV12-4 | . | TGTGCCAGCAGTTCATTTCGAGGAAATTCACCCCTCCACTTT | CASSSFRGNSPLHF
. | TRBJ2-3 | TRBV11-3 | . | TGTGCCAGCAGCGTTACAGGGAATCCTAGCACAGATACGCAGTATTTT | CASSVTGNPSTDTQYF